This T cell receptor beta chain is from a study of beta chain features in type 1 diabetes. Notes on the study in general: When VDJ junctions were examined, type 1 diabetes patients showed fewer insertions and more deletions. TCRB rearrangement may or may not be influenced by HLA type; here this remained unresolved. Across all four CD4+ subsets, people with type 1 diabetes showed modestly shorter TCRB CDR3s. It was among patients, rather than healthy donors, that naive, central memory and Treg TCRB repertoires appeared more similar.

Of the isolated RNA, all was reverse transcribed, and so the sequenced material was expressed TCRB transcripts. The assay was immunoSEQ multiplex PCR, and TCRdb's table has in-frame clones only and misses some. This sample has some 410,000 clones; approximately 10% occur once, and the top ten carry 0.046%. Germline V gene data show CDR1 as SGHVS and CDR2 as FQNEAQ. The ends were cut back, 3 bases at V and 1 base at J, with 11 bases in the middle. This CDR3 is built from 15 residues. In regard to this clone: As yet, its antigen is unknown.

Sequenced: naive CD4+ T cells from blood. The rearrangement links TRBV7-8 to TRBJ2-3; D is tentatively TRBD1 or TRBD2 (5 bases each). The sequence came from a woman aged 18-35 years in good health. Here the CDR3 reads CASSFYVGRTDTQYF. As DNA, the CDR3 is TGTGCCAGCAGCTTTTACGTGGGACGCACAGATACGCAGTATTTT.